This T cell receptor (beta chain) was documented in a study of T-cell reconstitution after alpha-beta-depleted transplantation in children. CDR1 and CDR2 from the germline V gene are SQVTM and ANQGSEA. V lost 0 bases, J lost 6 bases, and 9 bases lay in between. CDR3 size: 12 residues. The authors prepared the TCRbeta library with unique molecular identifiers. TCRdb independently ran MiXCR on the PCR reads; one entry per CDR3 protein. Altogether hundreds of thousands of distinct CDR3 sequences are present, approximately 8.9% being singletons, with the ten largest covering 6.3%. This clonotype showed up many times. What it binds is not known. General study results and limits: There were some patients whose high TCRbeta diversity at day 60 came from surviving recipient T cells and thymic progenitors. Reportedly, only several hundred clones from non-depleted graft cells drove alpha-beta T-cell counts at about two months. Diversity and T-cell counts at one year after transplant derived mostly from new T cells.

The chain couples TRBV29-1 to TRBJ2-7; unclear D gene. The input for sequencing was PBMCs, mostly from graft donor cells, taken 180 days after TCRalphabeta/CD19-depleted stem cell transplant. The sequence came from a male patient aged 5 to 17 who had a stem cell transplant for acute lymphoblastic leukemia, so the T cells may come from the graft donor. For the CDR3, the DNA is TGCAGCGTTGAAGAGTCGAGTTCCGAGCAGTACTTC. Its translation is CSVEESSSEQYF.